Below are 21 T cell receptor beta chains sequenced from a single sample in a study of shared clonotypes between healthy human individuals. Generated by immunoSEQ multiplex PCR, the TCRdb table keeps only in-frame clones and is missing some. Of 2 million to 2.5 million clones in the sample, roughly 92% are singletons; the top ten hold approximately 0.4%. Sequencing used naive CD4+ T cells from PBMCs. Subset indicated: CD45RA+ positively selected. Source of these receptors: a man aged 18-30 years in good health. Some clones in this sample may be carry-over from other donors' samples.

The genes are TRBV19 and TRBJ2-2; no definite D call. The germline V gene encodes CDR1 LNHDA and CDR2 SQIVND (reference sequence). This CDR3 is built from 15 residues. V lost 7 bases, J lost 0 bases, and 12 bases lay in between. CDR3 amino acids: CASMWLRSNTGELFF. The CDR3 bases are TGTGCCAGTATGTGGTTGCGTTCGAACACCGGGGAGCTGTTTTTT.

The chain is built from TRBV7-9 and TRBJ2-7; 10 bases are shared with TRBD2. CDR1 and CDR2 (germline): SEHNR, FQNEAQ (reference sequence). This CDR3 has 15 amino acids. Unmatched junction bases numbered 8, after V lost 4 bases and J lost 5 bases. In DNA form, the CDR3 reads TGTGCCAGCAGCTCAAGCGGGAGGGTTCGCCACGAGCAGTACTTC. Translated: CASSSSGRVRHEQYF. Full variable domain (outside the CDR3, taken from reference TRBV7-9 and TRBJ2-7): DTGVSQNPRHKITKRGQNVTFRCDPISEHNRLYWYRQTLGQGPEFLTYFQNEAQLEKSRLLSDRFSAERPKGSFSTLEIQRTEQGDSAMYLCASSSSGRVRHEQYFGPGTRLTVT.

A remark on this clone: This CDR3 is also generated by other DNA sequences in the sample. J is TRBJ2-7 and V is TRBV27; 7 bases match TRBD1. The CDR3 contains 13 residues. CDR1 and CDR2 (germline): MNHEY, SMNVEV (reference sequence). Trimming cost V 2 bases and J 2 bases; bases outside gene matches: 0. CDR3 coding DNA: TGTGCCAGCAGTTTACAGGGGGCCTACGAGCAGTACTTC. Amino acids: CASSLQGAYEQYF.

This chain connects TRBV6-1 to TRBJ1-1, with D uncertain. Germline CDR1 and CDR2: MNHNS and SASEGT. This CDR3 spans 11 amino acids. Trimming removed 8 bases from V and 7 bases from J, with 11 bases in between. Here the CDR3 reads CASVVTLEAFF. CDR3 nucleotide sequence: TGTGCCAGCGTGGTAACCCTTGAAGCTTTCTTT.

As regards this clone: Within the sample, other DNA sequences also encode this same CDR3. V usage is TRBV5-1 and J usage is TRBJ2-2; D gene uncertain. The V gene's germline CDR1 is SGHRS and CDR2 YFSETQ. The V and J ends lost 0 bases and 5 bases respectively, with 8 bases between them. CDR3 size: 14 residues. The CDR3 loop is CASSLDGRTGELFF. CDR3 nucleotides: TGCGCCAGCAGCTTGGACGGCCGGACCGGGGAGCTGTTTTTT.

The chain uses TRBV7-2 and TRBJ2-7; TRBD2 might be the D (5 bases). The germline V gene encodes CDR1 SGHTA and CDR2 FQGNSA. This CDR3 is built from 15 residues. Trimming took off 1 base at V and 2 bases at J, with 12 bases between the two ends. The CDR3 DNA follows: TGTGCCAGCAGCTTAGGTTGGACTGTCCCCTACGAGCAGTACTTC. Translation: CASSLGWTVPYEQYF.

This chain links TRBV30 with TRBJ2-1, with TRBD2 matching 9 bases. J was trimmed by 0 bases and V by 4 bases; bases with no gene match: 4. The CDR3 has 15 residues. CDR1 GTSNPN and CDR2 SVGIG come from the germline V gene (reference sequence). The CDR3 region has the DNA TGTGCCTGGACTAGCGGGAAGGACTCCTACAATGAGCAGTTCTTC. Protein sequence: CAWTSGKDSYNEQFF. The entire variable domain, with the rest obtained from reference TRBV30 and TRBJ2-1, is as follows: SQTIHQWPATLVQPVGSPLSLECTVEGTSNPNLYWYRQAAGRGLQLLFYSVGIGQISSEVPQNLSASRPQDRQFILSSKKLLLSDSGFYLCAWTSGKDSYNEQFFGPGTRLTVL.

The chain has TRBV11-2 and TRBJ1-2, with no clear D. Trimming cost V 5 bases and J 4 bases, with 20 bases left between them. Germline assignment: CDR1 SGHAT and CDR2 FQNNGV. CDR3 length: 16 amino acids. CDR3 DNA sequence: TGTGCCAGCAGCCCGATACCCCGGGATGCCGTCTATGGCTACACCTTC. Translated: CASSPIPRDAVYGYTF.

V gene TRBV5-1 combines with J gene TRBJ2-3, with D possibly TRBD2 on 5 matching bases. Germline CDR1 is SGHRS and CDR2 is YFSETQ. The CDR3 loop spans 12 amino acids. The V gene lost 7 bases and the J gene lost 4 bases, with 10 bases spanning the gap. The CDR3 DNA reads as TGCGCCAGCCGGCTAGCCCCAGATACGCAGTATTTT. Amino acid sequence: CASRLAPDTQYF.

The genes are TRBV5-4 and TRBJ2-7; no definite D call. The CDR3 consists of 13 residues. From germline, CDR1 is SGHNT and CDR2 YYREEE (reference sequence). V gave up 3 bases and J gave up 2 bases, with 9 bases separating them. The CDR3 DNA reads TGTGCCAGCAGCTCAGGACGCCCCTACGAGCAGTACTTC. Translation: CASSSGRPYEQYF.

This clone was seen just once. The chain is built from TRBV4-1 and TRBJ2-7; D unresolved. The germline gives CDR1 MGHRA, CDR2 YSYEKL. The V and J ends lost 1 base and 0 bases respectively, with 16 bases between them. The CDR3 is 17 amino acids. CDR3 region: CASSQGLLRVVSYEQYF. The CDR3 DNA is TGCGCCAGCAGCCAAGGTCTCCTTAGAGTCGTCTCCTACGAGCAGTACTTC.

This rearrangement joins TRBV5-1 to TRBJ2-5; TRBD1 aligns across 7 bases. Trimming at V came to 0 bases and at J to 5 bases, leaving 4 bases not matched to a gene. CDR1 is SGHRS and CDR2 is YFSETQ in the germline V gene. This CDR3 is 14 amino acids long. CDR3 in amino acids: CASSLEGGTETQYF. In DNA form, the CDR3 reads TGCGCCAGCAGCTTGGAAGGGGGCACCGAGACCCAGTACTTC.

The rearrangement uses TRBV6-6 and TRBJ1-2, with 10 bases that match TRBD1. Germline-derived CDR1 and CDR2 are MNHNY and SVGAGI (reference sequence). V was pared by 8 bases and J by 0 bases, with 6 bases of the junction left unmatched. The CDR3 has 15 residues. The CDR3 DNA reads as TGTGCCAGCCTTACCGGGACAGGGGCTAACTATGGCTACACCTTC. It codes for CASLTGTGANYGYTF.

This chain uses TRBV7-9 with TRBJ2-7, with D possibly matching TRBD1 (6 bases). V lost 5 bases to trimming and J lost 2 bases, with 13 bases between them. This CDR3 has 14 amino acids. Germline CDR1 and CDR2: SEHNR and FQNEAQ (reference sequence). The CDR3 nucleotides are TGTGCCAGCAGCGCCGTTACAGGGACCTACGAGCAGTACTTC. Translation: CASSAVTGTYEQYF. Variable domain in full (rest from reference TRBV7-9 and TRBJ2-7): DTGVSQNPRHKITKRGQNVTFRCDPISEHNRLYWYRQTLGQGPEFLTYFQNEAQLEKSRLLSDRFSAERPKGSFSTLEIQRTEQGDSAMYLCASSAVTGTYEQYFGPGTRLTVT.

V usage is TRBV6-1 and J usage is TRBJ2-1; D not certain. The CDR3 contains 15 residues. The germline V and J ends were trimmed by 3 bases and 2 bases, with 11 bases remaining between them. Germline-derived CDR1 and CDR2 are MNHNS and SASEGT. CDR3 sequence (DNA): TGTGCCAGCAGTGAGGTCCCTGCGGCCTACAATGAGCAGTTCTTC. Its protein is CASSEVPAAYNEQFF.

The CDR3 sequence: CASSSLAGTQYF. The CDR3, as DNA: TGTGCCAGCAGCTCACTTGCGGGTACGCAGTATTTT. V is TRBV7-2 and J is TRBJ2-3; a possible D gene is TRBD2 (5 bases). The V and J ends lost 4 bases and 8 bases respectively, with 10 bases between them. The CDR3 is made up of 12 amino acids. CDR1 and CDR2 (germline): SGHTA, FQGNSA.

DNA for the CDR3: TGTGCCTGGAGTAACGGAGCAGGGTCAGATACGCAGTATTTT. Translated: CAWSNGAGSDTQYF. This chain connects TRBV30 to TRBJ2-3; the D gene is possibly TRBD1 (5 bases). Trimming stripped 2 bases from V and 4 bases from J, with 13 bases between. Germline assignment: CDR1 GTSNPN and CDR2 SVGIG (reference sequence). The length of the CDR3 is 14 residues.

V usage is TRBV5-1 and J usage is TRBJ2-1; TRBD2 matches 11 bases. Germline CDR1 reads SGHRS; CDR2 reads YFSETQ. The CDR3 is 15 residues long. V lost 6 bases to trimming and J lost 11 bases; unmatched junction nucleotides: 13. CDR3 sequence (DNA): TGCGCCAGCATCTCGACTAGCGGGGAATCGTTCAAGCAGTTCTTC. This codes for CASISTSGESFKQFF.

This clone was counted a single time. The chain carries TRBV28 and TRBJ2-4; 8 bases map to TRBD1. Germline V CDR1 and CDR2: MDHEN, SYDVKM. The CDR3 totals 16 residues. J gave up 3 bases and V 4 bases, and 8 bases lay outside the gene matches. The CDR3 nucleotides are TGTGCCAGCAGTTCCAGGGGGCAGGCGGTCAAAAACATTCAGTACTTC. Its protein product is CASSSRGQAVKNIQYF.

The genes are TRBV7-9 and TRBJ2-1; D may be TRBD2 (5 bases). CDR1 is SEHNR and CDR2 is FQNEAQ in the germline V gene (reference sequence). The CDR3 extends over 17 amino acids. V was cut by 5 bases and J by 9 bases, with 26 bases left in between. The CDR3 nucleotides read TGTGCCAGCAGCCCCCTTCTATCGGGGAAAAATGGGAGTGAGCAGTTCTTC. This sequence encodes CASSPLLSGKNGSEQFF.

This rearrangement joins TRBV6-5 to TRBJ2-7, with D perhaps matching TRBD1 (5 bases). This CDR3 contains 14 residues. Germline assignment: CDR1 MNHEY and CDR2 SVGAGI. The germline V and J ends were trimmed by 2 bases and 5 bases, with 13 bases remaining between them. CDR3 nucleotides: TGTGCCAGCAGTTACAGTGCAGGGAAGAACGAGCAGTACTTC. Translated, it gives CASSYSAGKNEQYF.